This entry lists 8 T cell receptor beta chains sequenced from one sample in a study of cytomegalovirus exposure and HLA in healthy donors. The PCR was carried out with 60 Vbeta primers and 13 Jbeta primers. TCRdb's copy holds only in-frame clones and misses some; the assay was immunoSEQ multiplex PCR. The sample includes roughly 150,000 clones, over 75% seen only once; the top ten take approximately 2.1%. Sequencing was performed on PBMCs. All receptors derive from a male donor in good health and CMV-seronegative.

This clone appeared a few times. The chain carries TRBV29-1 and TRBJ2-5; no clear D gene. V was shortened by 1 base and J by 1 base, with 10 bases between the two germline ends. The CDR3 contains 14 residues. Germline V CDR1 and CDR2: SQVTM, ANQGSEA. CDR3 nucleotide sequence: TGCAGCGTTGAAGTGGCCCATTCCCAAGAGACCCAGTACTTC. As protein: CSVEVAHSQETQYF.

This chain uses TRBV6-1 with TRBJ1-4; 8 bases match TRBD1. Trimming cost V 6 bases and J 5 bases; bases outside gene matches: 8. Germline V CDR1 and CDR2: MNHNS, SASEGT. CDR3 length: 15 amino acids. CDR3 DNA sequence: TGTGCCAGCAGGACGGACAGGGTTCGGAATGAAAAACTGTTTTTT. Translation gives CASRTDRVRNEKLFF.

This clone was detected a few times. The chain joins TRBV5-1 to TRBJ2-7; D may be TRBD2 (6 bases). There are 14 residues in the CDR3. Trimming stripped 0 bases from V and 6 bases from J, with 13 bases between. Germline-derived CDR1 and CDR2 are SGHRS and YFSETQ. The CDR3 region is CASSLGVRGGEQYF. The CDR3 DNA is TGCGCCAGCAGCTTGGGTGTGCGGGGAGGCGAGCAGTACTTC.

The chain recombines TRBV7-9 with TRBJ2-7; 8 bases fit TRBD1. Germline assignment: CDR1 SEHNR and CDR2 FQNEAQ (reference sequence). This CDR3 comprises 14 residues. With 3 bases clipped from V and 4 bases from J, the junction kept 5 bases outside the gene matches. CDR3 nucleotide sequence: TGTGCCAGCAGCTTCGGACAGGGTCCTTACGAGCAGTACTTC. Encoded protein: CASSFGQGPYEQYF.

This rearrangement joins TRBV7-9 to TRBJ1-5; tentatively, D is TRBD1 (5 bases). V lost 5 bases and J lost 6, with 11 bases in between. Germline CDR1 and CDR2: SEHNR and FQNEAQ (reference sequence). This CDR3 spans 13 amino acids. The CDR3 loop reads CASSDRRGQPQHF. The CDR3 coding sequence is TGTGCCAGCAGCGACAGAAGGGGTCAGCCCCAGCATTTT.

The J gene is TRBJ2-1, the V gene TRBV27; TRBD2 matches 7 bases. In germline, CDR1 is MNHEY, CDR2 SMNVEV (reference sequence). Unmatched junction bases numbered 4, after V lost 0 bases and J lost 2 bases. The length of the CDR3 is 16 residues. CDR3 sequence (DNA): TGTGCCAGCAGTTTATCACCCCGGGGGGCCTACAATGAGCAGTTCTTC. Protein product: CASSLSPRGAYNEQFF.

V is TRBV4-1 and J is TRBJ2-3; 16 bases line up with TRBD2. Germline CDR1 and CDR2: MGHRA and YSYEKL. V gave up 2 bases and J gave up 11 bases; unmatched junction bases: 16. The CDR3 sequence is 19 residues long. Here the CDR3 DNA reads TGCGCCAGCAGCCAACTGAGGGGCACCGGGACTAGCGGGGGGGCGGTGCAGTATTTT. Translated: CASSQLRGTGTSGGAVQYF.

This clone showed up just a few times. The rearrangement uses TRBV7-2 and TRBJ2-5, with TRBD2 matching over 13 bases. The junction had 9 bases not matched to a gene; V was cut back by 5 bases and J by 3 bases. The CDR3 has 17 residues. Germline V gene sequence: CDR1 SGHTA, CDR2 FQGNSA. CDR3 sequence (DNA): TGTGCCAGCAGCCGGACTAGCGGGGGCGGTCCCAAAGAGACCCAGTACTTC. Translated: CASSRTSGGGPKETQYF.